One T cell receptor (beta chain) is described in this entry. The antigen it binds to is not known. No much larger clone exists at a distance of one base, and base qualities are not known. This sample stems from a study of T cell responses to AZD1222 COVID-19 vaccine (dated by TCRdb to the early 2020s). With regard to the full study: AZD1222 recipients with second doses at about 4 weeks or about 12 weeks were pooled, because spike-specific TCR depth and breadth did not differ between schedules. A total of roughly 240 trial participants underwent TCR sequencing, of whom 200 to 220 received two doses of AZD1222 and about 26 received two doses of the MenACWY control vaccine. Enrollment into the trials was organized by age into subgroups of 18-55, 56-69 and 70-plus years, and those subgroups contained roughly 150, 30 and 60 TCR-sequenced participants, respectively. Results the study describes overall, beyond this receptor: Because no day 14 peak-response samples were available, the repertoires could be characterized only after the peak T cell response. The 56-69-year group was small, and its depth increase did not reach significance, likely because of low power. After two AZD1222 doses, both the breadth and the depth of spike-specific TCRs were significantly higher than at day 0 and than in MenACWY recipients. Epitopes outside the regions mutated in the B.1.351 and B.1.1.7 variants were reportedly recognized by nearly half of the unique spike-specific TCRs. Participants were mostly white British and included more females than males, and it was suggested by the authors that clonal diversity may have been underestimated. The whole spike protein was spanned by vaccine-associated CD4 TCRs, and dominant responses were seen in regions 160-218 and 743-854. Only five to seven AZD1222 recipients were SARS-CoV-2 seropositive at baseline, limiting conclusions about previously exposed vaccinees.

Per the publication, the time point label means: baseline before first vaccination. Vaccinee samples were obtained from the UK trials COV001 and COV002, which included a single-blind randomized controlled phase 2/3 trial of AZD1222 (ChAdOx1 nCoV-19) in healthy adults. For TCRbeta chain sequencing, PBMC samples were collected from trial participants at day 0 and at day 28 after the second dose. The CDR3 regions of human TCRbeta chains were subjected to immunosequencing. The authors processed their data as follows. TCRs in the repertoires were compared against a reference library of SARS-CoV-2-specific TCRs that had been generated with the MIRA antigen-specificity platform. Breadth was defined as the fraction of unique TCRs that were SARS-CoV-2-associated, and depth was defined as the fraction of total T cells that were SARS-CoV-2-associated. Using the MIRA data, each spike-specific TCR was assigned both to the spike region to which the TCR was reactive and to a CD4 or CD8 class. Log10-transformed breadth and depth values were compared by one-way ANOVA with Sidak's multiple comparisons tests. TCRdb took this table from immuneACCESS and kept in-frame rearrangements with V and J called. Such tables lack part of the clones; where checked against another copy, unresolved V genes explain under half of the gap, and the rest is unexplained. That table gives V, J and clone size, and the DNA gave D and trimming. The sample contains about 85,000 clones, 80% to 90% of them found a single time. 6% to 9% of the sample is in the top ten clones.

The sample consisted of peripheral blood, taken on day 0 of AZD1222 vaccination. This clonotype was sampled from an adult in good health.

The CDR3 corresponds to CASSPERGQYF. The DNA sequence follows: TGTGCCAGCAGCCCCGAACGCGGCCAGTATTTT. The chain couples TRBV7-8 to TRBJ2-3; the D gene cannot be named for sure. The V and J ends are trimmed by 5 bases and 12 bases, leaving 12 bases between them. The CDR3 runs 11 amino acids, cysteine and phenylalanine included. Only the CDR3 DNA stays, 33 bases, in frame from base 1. In the germline V gene, CDR1 corresponds to SGHVS and CDR2 to FQNEAQ. With the rest looked up from the reference TRBV7-8 and TRBJ2-3 genes rather than sequenced, the full variable domain is GAGVSQSPRYKVAKRGQDVALRCDPISGHVSLFWYQQALGQGPEFLTYFQNEAQLDKSGLPSDRFFAERPEGSVSTLKIQRTQQEDSAVYLCASSPERGQYFGPGTRLTVL.